These 28 T cell receptor beta chains were sequenced from one sample in a study of blood T cell repertoires in COVID-19. Here immunoSEQ multiplex PCR was the method, and the copy in TCRdb shows in-frame clones only, minus some. The sample records roughly 290,000 clones, 90% being singletons. Material: peripheral blood. Source of these receptors: a woman under 40 with COVID-19, enrolled during active disease.

The rearrangement uses TRBV5-4 and TRBJ1-3, with D perhaps TRBD1 (5 bases). Trimming removed 4 bases at V and 2 bases at J, with 13 bases between. Per germline, CDR1 SGHNT and CDR2 YYREEE (reference sequence). CDR3 size: 15 residues. The CDR3 nucleotides are TGTGCCAGCAGCGGTGGGCCGGGGGCTGGAAACACCATATATTTT. The encoded protein is CASSGGPGAGNTIYF.

This chain joins TRBV30 and TRBJ1-2; 10 bases match TRBD1. The CDR3 runs 13 residues. The V gene's germline CDR1 is GTSNPN and CDR2 SVGIG (reference sequence). J lost 8 bases, V lost 3 bases, and 6 bases had no gene match. CDR3 residues: CAWSRQGAGGYTF. The CDR3 DNA follows: TGTGCCTGGAGCCGACAGGGGGCAGGAGGCTACACCTTC.

This CDR3 is CATSAGTGGTDTQYF. The DNA for the CDR3 is TGTGCCACCAGCGCCGGGACAGGGGGCACAGATACGCAGTATTTT. The J gene is TRBJ2-3, the V gene TRBV15, with 10 bases that match TRBD1. The CDR3 sequence is 15 residues long. The germline V gene has CDR1 LNHNV and CDR2 YYDKDF (reference sequence). With V trimmed by 5 bases and J by 1 base, 3 bases remained unmatched.

J is TRBJ2-2 and V is TRBV2, with TRBD2 identical over 8 bases. V was pared by 6 bases and J by 5 bases, with 8 bases of the junction left unmatched. Looked up from germline, CDR1 is SNHLY and CDR2 is FYNNEI. CDR3 size: 15 residues. This CDR3 reads CASSQRESGTGELFF. For the CDR3, the DNA is TGTGCCAGCAGCCAGCGGGAGAGTGGTACCGGGGAGCTGTTTTTT.

This chain joins TRBV6-5 and TRBJ1-1; no firm D call. Germline assignment: CDR1 MNHEY and CDR2 SVGAGI. V lost 0 bases to trimming and J lost 0 bases, with 8 bases between them. The CDR3 runs 15 residues. The CDR3: CASSYSGGLNTEAFF. The CDR3 DNA reads TGTGCCAGCAGTTACTCCGGCGGTCTGAACACTGAAGCTTTCTTT.

The V gene is TRBV21-1, the J gene TRBJ1-1. TRBV21-1 is a recognized pseudogene. The CDR3 length is 13 residues. CDR3 DNA sequence: TGTGCCAGCAGCAAAAGAGGGAACACTGAAGCTTTCTTT. The encoded protein is CASSKRGNTEAFF.

The rearrangement links TRBV11-3 to TRBJ2-1; 8 nucleotides align to TRBD1. This CDR3 is built from 14 residues. The junction had 3 bases not matched to a gene; V was cut back by 1 base and J by 7 bases. Germline V gene lookup returns CDR1 SGHNT and CDR2 YENEEA. The CDR3 DNA sequence: TGTGCCAGCAGCTTAGCAGGGGGCCTAAATGAGCAGTTCTTC. It translates to CASSLAGGLNEQFF.

The genes are TRBV6-5 and TRBJ1-4; possibly TRBD1 for D (5 bases). This CDR3 is 15 amino acids long. Germline-derived CDR1 and CDR2 are MNHEY and SVGAGI. Trimming took off 2 bases at V and 3 bases at J, with 10 bases between the two ends. Here the CDR3 reads CASSYGGAANEKLFF. The CDR3 bases are TGTGCCAGCAGTTACGGAGGGGCGGCTAATGAAAAACTGTTTTTT.

The chain carries TRBV5-1 and TRBJ2-1, with D perhaps TRBD1 (5 bases). CDR1 and CDR2 from the germline V gene are SGHRS and YFSETQ. CDR3 length: 18 amino acids. Deletions cut 4 bases from V and 0 bases from J, with 20 bases between. The CDR3 region has the DNA TGCGCCAGCAGCCCGGGCGGTGGCAGGGTTAGCTCCTACAATGAGCAGTTCTTC. Its protein product is CASSPGGGRVSSYNEQFF.

This sequence joins TRBV11-1 and TRBJ2-2; D gene unclear. Between the trimmed V and J ends, which lost 2 bases and 1 base, there was a span of 5 bases. Looked up from germline, CDR1 is SGHAT and CDR2 is FQDESV (reference sequence). The CDR3 is 14 amino acids. CDR3 region: CASSLKRNTGELFF. CDR3 DNA sequence: TGTGCCAGCAGCTTAAAGCGGAACACCGGGGAGCTGTTTTTT.

The chain couples TRBV6-1 to TRBJ1-6; the D is unclear. CDR1 is MNHNS and CDR2 is SASEGT in the germline V gene. V lost 1 base, J lost 0 bases, and 10 bases lay in between. The CDR3 has 17 amino acids. The CDR3 sequence: CASSEDSRFSYNSPLHF. Written as DNA, the CDR3 is TGTGCCAGCAGTGAAGACAGCAGGTTCTCCTATAATTCACCCCTCCACTTT.

The chain couples TRBV4-1 to TRBJ2-7; D ambiguous. The CDR3 is 14 amino acids. Trimming removed 1 base at V and 3 bases at J, with 10 bases between. CDR1 is MGHRA, CDR2 YSYEKL, per germline. The CDR3 bases are TGCGCCAGCAGCCAAGTGTTGGCCGTCTACGAGCAGTACTTC. It codes for CASSQVLAVYEQYF.

V gene TRBV9 combines with J gene TRBJ2-1; 9 bases are shared with TRBD1. The germline V gene has CDR1 SGDLS and CDR2 YYNGEE. Trimming at V came to 4 bases and at J to 4 bases, leaving 9 bases not matched to a gene. This CDR3 contains 16 residues. CDR3 nucleotide sequence: TGTGCCAGCAGCATCCCGGGACAGGGTATATACAATGAGCAGTTCTTC. Protein product: CASSIPGQGIYNEQFF.

The count of this clone is one. J is TRBJ2-7 and V is TRBV28, with TRBD1 identical over 8 bases. Losses at the gene ends were 5 bases for V and 3 bases for J; bases not matched to a gene: 6. Germline V gene lookup returns CDR1 MDHEN and CDR2 SYDVKM. The CDR3 is made up of 14 amino acids. The CDR3 DNA is TGTGCCAGCAGTCCGGGACAGGAGGACTACGAGCAGTACTTC. It codes for CASSPGQEDYEQYF.

This clone was observed once. The chain uses TRBV19 and TRBJ2-2; tentatively, D is TRBD2 (6 bases). The ends were cut back, 6 bases at V and 6 bases at J, with 14 bases in the middle. The CDR3 runs to 14 residues. CDR1 and CDR2 (germline): LNHDA, SQIVND (reference sequence). In DNA, the CDR3 is TGTGCCAGTAGGGAGGGGTCGTTGGCCGGGGAGCTGTTTTTT. This translates into CASREGSLAGELFF.

The rearrangement uses TRBV5-1 and TRBJ1-4, with TRBD1 as a possible D gene (5 bases). The germline CDR1 and CDR2 sequences are SGHRS and YFSETQ. CDR3 length: 14 amino acids. Trimming stripped 4 bases from V and 3 bases from J, with 10 bases between. Here the CDR3 reads CASSQDISNEKLFF. DNA for the CDR3: TGCGCCAGCAGCCAGGACATTTCTAATGAAAAACTGTTTTTT.

This chain joins TRBV19 and TRBJ1-3, with unresolved D. The CDR3 totals 15 residues. Looked up from germline, CDR1 is LNHDA and CDR2 is SQIVND (reference sequence). With 5 bases removed from V and 2 bases from J, the gap between germline ends came to 13 bases. The CDR3 DNA reads TGTGCCAGTAGTTCCAGTCGGGGAGCTGGAAACACCATATATTTT. It specifies CASSSSRGAGNTIYF.

This clone was found once. This chain connects TRBV20-1 to TRBJ2-7; TRBD2 matches 7 bases. This CDR3 region has 15 residues. Germline V gene sequence: CDR1 DFQATT, CDR2 SNEGSKA (reference sequence). The J segment lost 7 bases and the V segment lost 3 bases, leaving 15 bases of the junction unmatched. CDR3 loop: CSASLIEAGVREQYF. The CDR3 DNA sequence: TGCAGTGCTAGTCTGATTGAGGCGGGAGTACGGGAGCAGTACTTC.

This clone is a singleton in its sample. The chain has TRBV7-3 and TRBJ2-7, with D possibly being TRBD2 (6 bases). CDR1 SGHTA and CDR2 FQGTGA come from the germline V gene. V lost 4 bases, J lost 2 bases, and 15 bases lay in between. The CDR3 consists of 15 residues. For the CDR3, the DNA is TGTGCCAGCAGCTACTCCGGGACTGGGGCCTACGAGCAGTACTTC. It specifies CASSYSGTGAYEQYF.

The chain links TRBV29-1 to TRBJ2-4; D is perhaps TRBD1 (6 bases). CDR1 and CDR2 from the germline V gene are SQVTM and ANQGSEA. This CDR3 is 14 amino acids long. Trimming removed 7 bases at V and 2 bases at J, with 15 bases between. The CDR3 DNA sequence: TGCAGCGCCCGGAGTGACAGGTCCAAAAACATTCAGTACTTC. It specifies CSARSDRSKNIQYF.

The chain uses TRBV29-1 and TRBJ2-3; D is possibly TRBD2 (6 bases). The CDR3 runs 13 residues. The germline V and J ends were trimmed by 4 bases and 2 bases, with 10 bases remaining between them. Germline CDR1 and CDR2: SQVTM and ANQGSEA. The chain's CDR3 is CSVAGGITDTQYF. The CDR3 coding sequence is TGCAGCGTTGCCGGGGGTATCACAGATACGCAGTATTTT.

The rearrangement joins TRBV28 to TRBJ1-1; 8 bases match TRBD1. The trim removed 8 bases at V and 0 bases at J, leaving 5 bases unmatched. This CDR3 contains 14 residues. The germline V gene encodes CDR1 MDHEN and CDR2 SYDVKM. The CDR3 sequence is CASGRQGMNTEAFF. CDR3 in DNA: TGTGCCAGCGGGAGACAGGGGATGAACACTGAAGCTTTCTTT.

The rearrangement links TRBV6-4 to TRBJ2-3, with 15 bases matching TRBD2. In germline, CDR1 is MRHNA, CDR2 SNTAGT. V was pared by 6 bases and J by 3 bases, with 10 bases of the junction left unmatched. The CDR3 loop spans 18 amino acids. CDR3 in amino acids: CASSSLPGTSGRTDTQYF. CDR3 in DNA: TGTGCCAGCAGCTCGCTCCCCGGGACTAGCGGGAGGACAGATACGCAGTATTTT.

The V and J genes are TRBV24-1 and TRBJ2-1, with 12 bases matching TRBD2. V shed 5 bases and J 1 base; nucleotides not matched to a gene: 5. Germline V gene data show CDR1 as KGHDR and CDR2 as SFDVKD. This CDR3 region has 17 residues. CDR3: CATSATSGSVSYNEQFF. In DNA, the CDR3 is TGTGCCACCAGTGCGACTAGCGGGAGTGTTTCCTACAATGAGCAGTTCTTC.

The V and J genes are TRBV12-3 or TRBV12-4 and TRBJ2-7; TRBD1 agrees at 8 bases. The CDR3 is made up of 12 amino acids. V shed 8 bases and J 2 bases; nucleotides not matched to a gene: 2. The CDR3 DNA reads TGTGCCAGCGGACAGGGAACCTACGAGCAGTACTTC. Translating gives CASGQGTYEQYF.

The rearrangement uses TRBV25-1 and TRBJ2-7; TRBD2 agrees at 7 bases. Trimming took 7 bases from V and 2 from J; bases not matched to a gene: 8. Germline loops: CDR1 MGHDK, CDR2 SYGVNS. The CDR3 runs to 14 residues. CDR3 DNA sequence: TGTGCCAGCACGTCCGGGACTAACCCCTACGAGCAGTACTTC. Translated: CASTSGTNPYEQYF.

This sequence joins TRBV3-1 (or the pseudogene TRBV3-2) and TRBJ2-5; 10 positions match TRBD2. CDR1 is LGHDT and CDR2 is YNNKEL in the germline V gene (reference sequence). CDR3 length: 17 amino acids. J gave up 4 bases and V 1 base, and 9 bases lay outside the gene matches. The CDR3 sequence is CASSQGFSGRALETQYF. CDR3 nucleotide sequence: TGTGCCAGCAGCCAAGGTTTCAGCGGGAGGGCCTTAGAGACCCAGTACTTC.

V is TRBV9 and J is TRBJ2-7; D is possibly TRBD1 (6 bases). Germline CDR1 SGDLS, CDR2 YYNGEE. Trimming shortened V by 2 bases and J by 1 base, and 13 bases separated the two germline ends. The CDR3 loop spans 15 amino acids. The CDR3 coding sequence is TGTGCCAGCAGCGTGGCAGGGGCCCTATCCTACGAGCAGTACTTC. Translated, it gives CASSVAGALSYEQYF.